The text below deals with one T cell receptor (beta chain). These data originate in a study of beta chain features in type 1 diabetes. Study information: Healthy donors and patients showed comparable age, gender and cell yields.

CDR1 MNHNY and CDR2 SVGAGI come from the germline V gene (reference sequence). The CDR3 is made up of 13 amino acids. The V and J ends lost 5 bases and 9 bases respectively, with 14 bases between them. A CD45RO/CCR7/CD25/CD127/CD95/CD27 panel sorted naive, central memory, regulatory and stem cell-like memory CD4+ cells. All of the isolated RNA was reverse transcribed, so expressed TCRB transcripts were sequenced. Some clones are missing from TCRdb's copy, which holds only in-frame ones; the method was immunoSEQ multiplex PCR. This table holds 300,000 or so clones, roughly 8% found once. The sequenced material came from central memory CD4+ T cells from blood. The clonotype originates from a young woman in good health. The J gene is TRBJ2-1, the V gene TRBV6-6, with a tentative D call TRBD1 (6 bases). The CDR3 DNA follows: TGTGCCAGCAGTCGGAAACAGGGATTTGAGCAGTTCTTC. Its translation: CASSRKQGFEQFF.